The clone carrying this TCR beta chain was seen a handful of times. As yet, its antigen is unknown. The source of the sample is a study of cytomegalovirus exposure and HLA in healthy donors. General study results and limits: With further analysis later on, most CMV-associated TCR beta chains appeared HLA-restricted.

The PCR used 60 Vbeta and 13 Jbeta primers. Per the original data handling: An analysis performed later counted 60 million to 90 million unique TCR beta chains (around 11 million of them shared). The repertoire was sequenced with immunoSEQ multiplex PCR; TCRdb's copy has only in-frame clones and lacks some. Clonal size and the V and J genes are those of that table, whereas D and trimming came from the DNA. The profile shows under 80,000 clones, over 70% of them singletons. The TCR comes from a man aged 50 to 59 in good health and CMV-seropositive. Sequencing used PBMCs.

CDR3 bases: TGTGCCAGCAGTTCTAAGCGGGGGGGGAAAAATGAGCAGTTCTTC. Its protein is CASSSKRGGKNEQFF. V and J are TRBV6-6 and TRBJ2-1, with 10 bases that match TRBD2. Germline values: CDR1 MNHNY, CDR2 SVGAGI (reference sequence). The CDR3 runs 15 residues. V shed 4 bases, J shed 7 bases, and the junction held 7 bases outside the gene matches.